These 10 T cell receptor beta chains share one sample of origin, sequenced in a study of regulatory T cells in long-lasting Graves disease. Construction of the TCR beta libraries employed iRepertoire HTBI primers in conjunction with Arm-PCR of CDR3 regions. TCRdb reprocessed the multiplex PCR reads with MiXCR, giving one entry per CDR3 protein. This sample has roughly 400,000 distinct CDR3 sequences; approximately 22% occur once, and the top ten carry roughly an eighth. Time point meaning: persistent/refractory GD, antithyroid drugs over 5 years with positive TRAb. PBMC RNA served as the TCR library source. The source material was peripheral blood mononuclear cells (PBMCs), sampled when the disease was refractory, from a patient treated with antithyroid drugs. The origin of the receptors is a female donor with Graves disease.

This clonotype appeared a few times. The chain links TRBV6-2 or TRBV6-3 to TRBJ2-7; 7 nucleotides agree with TRBD1. V lost 5 bases and J lost 4; bases outside the gene matches: 14. This CDR3 comprises 16 residues. The germline gives CDR1 MNHEY, CDR2 SVGEGT. The CDR3 DNA follows: TGTGCCAGCAGTGAAGCCCGTGAGACAGGGCTATACGAGCAGTACTTC. Translating gives CASSEARETGLYEQYF.

The sample holds a few counts of this clonotype. The rearrangement joins TRBV20-1 to TRBJ1-5, with D hard to call. With 1 base removed from V and 3 bases from J, the gap between germline ends came to 10 bases. The length of the CDR3 is 14 residues. CDR1 is DFQATT, CDR2 SNEGSKA, per germline (reference sequence). The CDR3 sequence: CSARALGFNQPQHF. The CDR3 DNA is TGCAGTGCTAGAGCCCTCGGATTCAATCAGCCCCAGCATTTT.

This clonotype was seen ten or more times. V usage is TRBV28 and J usage is TRBJ1-3; unclear D gene. Trimming left V 5 bases short and J 4 bases short, with 18 bases between. The germline CDR1 and CDR2 sequences are MDHEN and SYDVKM. The CDR3 is made up of 16 amino acids. The CDR3 nucleotides read TGTGCCAGCAGTCGCCCGGGTAGGGCGGTCGGAAACACCATATATTTT. Its protein is CASSRPGRAVGNTIYF.

The sample holds many counts of this clonotype. V usage is TRBV20-1 and J usage is TRBJ2-5; 8 bases are a match to TRBD2. In germline, CDR1 is DFQATT, CDR2 SNEGSKA (reference sequence). The CDR3 has 17 amino acids. The V and J ends lost 1 base and 0 bases, in that order; junction bases with no gene match: 10. This CDR3 reads CSARGSGDTSYQETQYF. The CDR3 DNA is TGCAGTGCTAGAGGTAGCGGGGATACCTCGTACCAAGAGACCCAGTACTTC.

This clonotype was seen repeatedly, ten times or more. V gene TRBV12-3 or TRBV12-4 combines with J gene TRBJ2-5; 7 bases line up with TRBD1. V dropped 8 bases and J dropped 5; count of bases not matched to a gene: 8. The CDR3 spans 13 residues. The CDR3, as DNA: TGTGCCAGCGGACAGGCGGTTTGGGAGACCCAGTACTTC. The encoded protein is CASGQAVWETQYF.

The CDR3 nucleotides read TGTGCCAGCAGTACAACCTCGACAGGGGGGCGGTCTGGGGCCAACGTCCTGACTTTC. Amino acids: CASSTTSTGGRSGANVLTF. The V and J genes are TRBV28 and TRBJ2-6; TRBD1 aligns across 9 bases. Germline CDR1 and CDR2: MDHEN and SYDVKM. Trimming at V came to 5 bases and at J to 1 base, leaving 12 bases not matched to a gene. CDR3 length: 19 residues.

The V gene is TRBV3-1, the J gene TRBJ2-2, with 7 bases matching TRBD1. Per germline, CDR1 LGHDT and CDR2 YNNKEL (reference sequence). The CDR3 loop spans 16 amino acids. Losses at the gene ends were 4 bases for V and 6 bases for J; bases not matched to a gene: 11. This CDR3 is CASSPSTGSFPGELFF. The CDR3 nucleotides are TGTGCCAGCAGCCCCTCGACAGGGTCGTTCCCCGGGGAGCTGTTTTTT.

This clonotype was recorded many times. The chain carries TRBV20-1 and TRBJ2-5; possible D gene TRBD2, 6 bases. Trimming stripped 5 bases from V and 2 bases from J, with 9 bases between. The CDR3 is 12 amino acids. Germline loops: CDR1 DFQATT, CDR2 SNEGSKA (reference sequence). CDR3 DNA: TGCAGTGCTCCGACTAGTCAAGAGACCCAGTACTTC. It encodes CSAPTSQETQYF.

In its sample, this clonotype was seen many times. This chain uses TRBV11-2 with TRBJ2-2, with D possibly matching TRBD2 (5 bases). V was trimmed by 5 bases and J by 5 bases, leaving 12 bases between them. CDR1 is SGHAT and CDR2 is FQNNGV in the germline V gene. This CDR3 spans 14 amino acids. The DNA for the CDR3 is TGTGCCAGCAGCAACTCAGCGGCGACCGGGGAGCTGTTTTTT. Its translation: CASSNSAATGELFF.

This clonotype occurred many times. This rearrangement joins TRBV20-1 to TRBJ1-1, with 7 bases identical to TRBD1. Trimming removed 4 bases from V and 3 bases from J; junction bases left unmatched: 5. The CDR3 totals 13 residues. Looked up from germline, CDR1 is DFQATT and CDR2 is SNEGSKA (reference sequence). CDR3 sequence: CSATRDSYTEAFF. The CDR3 nucleotides read TGCAGTGCTACCAGGGACAGCTACACTGAAGCTTTCTTT.